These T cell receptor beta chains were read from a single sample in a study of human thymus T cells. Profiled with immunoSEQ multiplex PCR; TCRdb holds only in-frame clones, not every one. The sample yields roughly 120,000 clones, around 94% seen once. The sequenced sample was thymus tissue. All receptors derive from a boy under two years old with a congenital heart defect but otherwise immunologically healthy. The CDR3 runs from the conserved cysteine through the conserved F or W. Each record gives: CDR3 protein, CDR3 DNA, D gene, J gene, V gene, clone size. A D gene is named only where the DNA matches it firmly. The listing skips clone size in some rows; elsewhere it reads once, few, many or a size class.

CDR3: CASSPRGINQPQHF; DNA: TGTGCCAGCTCACCCAGGGGGATCAATCAGCCCCAGCATTTT; D: TRBD1; J: TRBJ1-5; V: TRBV18; size: NA
CDR3: CASSPGDRVRGNTEAFF; DNA: TGTGCCAGCAGCCCTGGGGACAGGGTTCGGGGGAACACTGAAGCTTTCTTT; D: TRBD1; J: TRBJ1-1; V: TRBV5-6; size: NA
CDR3: CASSTQGSKIF; DNA: TGTGCCAGCAGCACGCAGGGTTCGAAGATCTTC; D: NA; J: TRBJ2-1; V: TRBV11-2; size: NA
CDR3: CASSPRVPADGDTQYF; DNA: TGTGCCAGCAGCCCCCGAGTTCCAGCGGATGGAGATACGCAGTATTTT; D: NA; J: TRBJ2-3; V: TRBV5-4; size: NA
CDR3: CASGLGGSSYNEQFF; DNA: TGTGCTAGTGGACTCGGGGGAAGCTCCTACAATGAGCAGTTCTTC; D: NA; J: TRBJ2-1; V: TRBV12-5; size: NA
CDR3: CASSLQGNIQYF; DNA: TGTGCCAGCAGTCTACAGGGAAACATTCAGTACTTC; D: NA; J: TRBJ2-4; V: TRBV28; size: NA
CDR3: CASSLAPVGGTDTQYF; DNA: TGTGCCAGCAGTTTGGCCCCGGTGGGAGGCACAGATACGCAGTATTTT; D: NA; J: TRBJ2-3; V: TRBV7-2; size: NA
CDR3: CASSPGVSGGRNAGELFF; DNA: TGCGCCAGCAGCCCCGGCGTTAGCGGGGGAAGAAATGCCGGGGAGCTGTTTTTT; D: TRBD2; J: TRBJ2-2; V: TRBV4-3; size: NA
CDR3: CASRQGGSYNEQFF; DNA: TGTGCCAGCAGACAGGGGGGGTCCTACAATGAGCAGTTCTTC; D: NA; J: TRBJ2-1; V: TRBV11-2; size: NA
CDR3: CAGKLGISYQIGSGNTIYF; DNA: TGTGCCGGTAAGTTGGGCATTAGTTATCAGATTGGCTCTGGAAACACCATATATTTT; D: NA; J: TRBJ1-3; V: TRBV21-1; size: NA
CDR3: CASSGQGTWGNTIYF; DNA: TGTGCCAGCAGCGGACAGGGGACTTGGGGAAACACCATATATTTT; D: TRBD1; J: TRBJ1-3; V: TRBV13; size: few
CDR3: CASSVGDRGKEQEQYF; DNA: TGTGCCAGCAGCGTAGGAGACAGGGGTAAAGAACAGGAGCAGTACTTC; D: TRBD1; J: TRBJ2-7; V: TRBV9; size: NA
CDR3: CASSFRGRETQYF; DNA: TGTGCCAGCAGCTTCAGGGGTCGGGAGACCCAGTACTTC; D: NA; J: TRBJ2-5; V: TRBV5-6; size: few